The next 30 T cell receptor beta chains were all read from a single sample in a study of blood T cell repertoires in COVID-19. Method: immunoSEQ multiplex PCR; TCRdb's copy keeps in-frame clones and lacks some. The repertoire consists of about 300,000 clones, with over 75% occurring once and the leading ten covering roughly 9%. The sequenced sample was peripheral blood. These receptors were taken from a young man with active or convalescent COVID-19.

The V gene is TRBV10-3, the J gene TRBJ2-3, with D tentatively TRBD2 (7 bases). Germline loops: CDR1 ENHRY, CDR2 SYGVKD. This CDR3 comprises 15 residues. V was pared by 3 bases and J by 5 bases, with 15 bases between. CDR3 loop: CAISDHRASGDTQYF. CDR3 DNA: TGTGCCATCAGTGATCACAGGGCTAGCGGAGATACGCAGTATTTT.

This rearrangement joins TRBV15 to TRBJ1-5; D remains ambiguous. This CDR3 has 13 residues. V lost 5 bases and J lost 0, with 5 bases in between. Germline V gives CDR1 LNHNV, CDR2 YYDKDF (reference sequence). The CDR3 is CATSSVSNQPQHF. The CDR3 DNA reads TGTGCCACCAGCTCCGTTAGCAATCAGCCCCAGCATTTT.

The gene calls are TRBV27 and TRBJ1-3, with a possible D match to TRBD1 (5 bases). This CDR3 comprises 15 residues. The germline V and J ends were trimmed by 3 bases and 0 bases, with 9 bases remaining between them. In germline, CDR1 is MNHEY, CDR2 SMNVEV (reference sequence). The CDR3, as DNA: TGTGCCAGCAGTTTGTCCGGGGGCTCTGGAAACACCATATATTTT. Amino acids: CASSLSGGSGNTIYF.

In its sample, this clone was seen a few times. The V and J genes are TRBV9 and TRBJ1-6; D remains unclear. Germline-derived CDR1 and CDR2 are SGDLS and YYNGEE. V was shortened by 3 bases and J by 6 bases, with 13 bases between the two germline ends. The CDR3 length is 15 residues. DNA for the CDR3: TGTGCCAGCAGCGCCGAGGGAGTGGGTAATTCACCCCTCCACTTT. Translated: CASSAEGVGNSPLHF.

This clone was counted a few times. The CDR3 protein is CASSDRGPHEQYF. The CDR3 DNA is TGTGCCAGCAGTGACAGGGGGCCCCACGAGCAGTACTTC. The rearrangement links TRBV7-9 to TRBJ2-7, with 10 bases fitting TRBD1. Germline V gene lookup returns CDR1 SEHNR and CDR2 FQNEAQ (reference sequence). The trim removed 6 bases at V and 5 bases at J, leaving 4 bases unmatched. The CDR3 consists of 13 residues.

The genes are TRBV19 and TRBJ2-7; D may be TRBD1 (6 bases). Germline lookup yields CDR1 LNHDA and CDR2 SQIVND (reference sequence). V shed 5 bases and J shed 2 bases, with 10 bases lying between them. There are 13 residues in the CDR3. Written as DNA, the CDR3 is TGTGCCAGTAGTTGGGGGCATACCTACGAGCAGTACTTC. Translation gives CASSWGHTYEQYF.

CDR3 protein: CASSLGRQDNYGYTF. The CDR3 DNA reads as TGTGCCAGCAGCTTAGGCCGACAGGACAACTATGGCTACACCTTC. The chain combines TRBV13 with TRBJ1-2; the D gene is possibly TRBD1 (6 bases). This CDR3 region has 15 residues. With 0 bases removed from V and 2 bases from J, the gap between germline ends came to 10 bases. From germline, CDR1 is PRHDT and CDR2 FYEKMQ (reference sequence).

This sequence joins TRBV19 and TRBJ1-5, with D possibly being TRBD1 (6 bases). The CDR3 spans 13 residues. CDR1 is LNHDA and CDR2 is SQIVND in the germline V gene (reference sequence). Deletions cut 4 bases from V and 10 bases from J, with 14 bases between. The CDR3 region has the DNA TGTGCCAGTAGTAACCGCCTACAGGGTCCCCAGCATTTT. It encodes CASSNRLQGPQHF.

This clone has just a few counts. V gene TRBV5-6 combines with J gene TRBJ1-5; maybe TRBD1 (6 bases). The length of the CDR3 is 17 residues. The germline CDR1 and CDR2 sequences are SGHDT and YYEEEE. Trimming left V 1 base short and J 6 bases short, with 20 bases between. The CDR3 loop is CASSLMGASHLSQPQHF. Here the CDR3 DNA reads TGTGCCAGCAGCTTGATGGGGGCTAGTCATCTCAGTCAGCCCCAGCATTTT.

This clone occurred once. The J gene is TRBJ2-7, the V gene TRBV5-1, with 10 nucleotides matching TRBD1. Germline values: CDR1 SGHRS, CDR2 YFSETQ. This CDR3 has 15 residues. Unmatched junction bases numbered 4, after V lost 0 bases and J lost 4 bases. The CDR3 DNA is TGCGCCAGCAGCTTGGCCGGGGACAGGGGTTACGAGCAGTACTTC. It yields the protein CASSLAGDRGYEQYF.

This rearrangement joins TRBV23-1 to TRBJ2-1, with TRBD2 identical over 8 bases. TRBV23-1 is filed as an ORF, its function uncertain. The CDR3 length is 22 residues. The J segment lost 6 bases and the V segment lost 4 bases, leaving 29 bases of the junction unmatched. CDR3 amino acids: CASSPTTVVTGLVWCRGNEQFF. DNA of the CDR3: TGCGCCAGCAGTCCTACTACGGTCGTTACGGGACTAGTTTGGTGTCGTGGCAATGAGCAGTTCTTC.

The chain links TRBV21-1 to TRBJ1-4; the D segment call TRBD1 is taken from the table without a DNA check. TRBV21-1 is given as a pseudogene. The CDR3 is 19 amino acids. CDR3 coding DNA: TGTGCCAGCAGCATAAAGACGGGTGTCCGCACCGTGGGGCCTGAAAAACTGTTTTTT. The encoded protein is CASSIKTGVRTVGPEKLFF.

The V and J genes are TRBV7-2 and TRBJ2-5, with TRBD2 matching over 15 bases. Germline V lookup: CDR1 SGHTA, CDR2 FQGNSA. This CDR3 contains 15 residues. The V segment lost 8 bases and the J segment 3 bases; nucleotides outside the gene matches: 4. CDR3 DNA sequence: TGTGCCAGCGGACTAGCGGGGGGGCCGGAAGAGACCCAGTACTTC. This sequence encodes CASGLAGGPEETQYF.

This chain uses TRBV7-9 with TRBJ1-4, with 9 nucleotides matching TRBD1. The junction had 9 bases not matched to a gene; V was cut back by 4 bases and J by 3 bases. The CDR3 runs 17 residues. Germline lookup yields CDR1 SEHNR and CDR2 FQNEAQ (reference sequence). The CDR3 reads CASSSSRDRAANEKLFF. The CDR3 DNA reads TGTGCCAGCAGCTCGTCCCGGGACAGGGCGGCTAATGAAAAACTGTTTTTT.

The chain couples TRBV4-3 to TRBJ2-2, with TRBD1 identical over 8 bases. CDR1 is LGHNA and CDR2 is YSLEER in the germline V gene. Trimming removed 0 bases from V and 8 bases from J; junction bases left unmatched: 8. This CDR3 contains 16 residues. The CDR3 is CASSQEASGGLGELFF. Written as DNA, the CDR3 is TGCGCCAGCAGCCAAGAGGCATCAGGGGGCTTGGGGGAGCTGTTTTTT.

The genes are TRBV15 and TRBJ1-2; D is uncertain. This CDR3 has 15 residues. The germline V and J ends were trimmed by 2 bases and 3 bases, with 13 bases remaining between them. Germline CDR1 is LNHNV and CDR2 is YYDKDF (reference sequence). CDR3 region: CATSRTYEGDYGYTF. The CDR3 DNA reads TGTGCCACCAGCAGAACCTACGAGGGAGACTATGGCTACACCTTC.

The chain combines TRBV9 with TRBJ2-5; weak D call: TRBD1 (6 bases). Trimming shortened V by 3 bases and J by 5 bases, and 14 bases separated the two germline ends. Looked up from germline, CDR1 is SGDLS and CDR2 is YYNGEE. The CDR3 spans 14 residues. The CDR3 nucleotides are TGTGCCAGCAGCGAAGGGGGAAGGGGGGAGACCCAGTACTTC. It translates to CASSEGGRGETQYF. Using reference TRBV9 and TRBJ2-5 for the parts outside the CDR3, the full variable domain is DSGVTQTPKHLITATGQRVTLRCSPRSGDLSVYWYQQSLDQGLQFLIQYYNGEERAKGNILERFSAQQFPDLHSELNLSSLELGDSALYFCASSEGGRGETQYFGPGTRLLVL.

The V and J genes are TRBV4-3 and TRBJ1-1; TRBD1 matches 7 bases. This CDR3 contains 17 residues. The J segment lost 0 bases and the V segment lost 1 base, leaving 8 bases of the junction unmatched. The V gene's germline CDR1 is LGHNA and CDR2 YSLEER. The CDR3 sequence: CASSQARGRGLNTEAFF. CDR3 coding DNA: TGCGCCAGCAGCCAAGCTCGGGGCAGGGGGTTGAACACTGAAGCTTTCTTT.

The genes are TRBV27 and TRBJ1-6, with TRBD1 matching 9 bases. Germline-derived CDR1 and CDR2 are MNHEY and SMNVEV (reference sequence). Trimming took 4 bases from V and 8 from J; bases not matched to a gene: 6. CDR3 length: 15 residues. The CDR3 loop is CASSSYRGRDSPLHF. The CDR3 DNA reads TGTGCCAGCAGTTCATACAGGGGGCGAGATTCACCCCTCCACTTT.

The CDR3 reads CASSHCEQYF. The CDR3, as DNA: TGTGCCAGCAGCCACTGCGAGCAGTACTTC. This rearrangement joins TRBV3-1 (or the pseudogene TRBV3-2) to TRBJ2-7, with D uncertain. Germline V gene data show CDR1 as LGHDT and CDR2 as YNNKEL (reference sequence). V gave up 3 bases and J gave up 6 bases, with 3 bases separating them. This CDR3 has 10 residues.

The V gene is TRBV10-3, the J gene TRBJ1-3, with 8 bases lining up with TRBD1. The germline V gene encodes CDR1 ENHRY and CDR2 SYGVKD. This CDR3 region has 16 residues. The J segment lost 0 bases and the V segment lost 6 bases, leaving 7 bases of the junction unmatched. CDR3: CAISPGQAYSGNTIYF. The CDR3 DNA reads as TGTGCCATCAGCCCGGGACAGGCTTACTCTGGAAACACCATATATTTT.

The CDR3 protein is CASRPGGREWNEQFF. CDR3 bases: TGTGCCAGTCGGCCGGGGGGGAGGGAATGGAATGAGCAGTTCTTC. The V call is TRBV3-1 (or the pseudogene TRBV3-2), the J call TRBJ2-1, with 8 bases that match TRBD2. The germline V gene encodes CDR1 LGHDT and CDR2 YNNKEL (reference sequence). This CDR3 has 15 residues. The V and J ends lost 9 bases and 7 bases, in that order; junction bases with no gene match: 14.

The chain uses TRBV19 and TRBJ2-5; 8 bases are shared with TRBD2. CDR1 is LNHDA, CDR2 SQIVND, per germline (reference sequence). V lost 5 bases and J lost 0; bases outside the gene matches: 5. This CDR3 has 15 amino acids. The CDR3 region is CASSEAGAYQETQYF. The CDR3 coding sequence is TGTGCCAGTAGTGAAGCGGGAGCGTACCAAGAGACCCAGTACTTC.

The V and J genes are TRBV2 and TRBJ1-4, with D uncertain. The germline gives CDR1 SNHLY, CDR2 FYNNEI. This CDR3 region has 15 residues. V shed 0 bases and J shed 3 bases, with 8 bases lying between them. CDR3 DNA: TGTGCCAGCAGTGAAGCTAGACACTCTAATGAAAAACTGTTTTTT. Protein sequence: CASSEARHSNEKLFF. Based on the CDR3 plus reference TRBV2 and TRBJ1-4, the full variable domain is EPEVTQTPSHQVTQMGQEVILRCVPISNHLYFYWYRQILGQKVEFLVSFYNNEISEKSEIFDDQFSVERPDGSNFTLKIRSTKLEDSAMYFCASSEARHSNEKLFFGSGTQLSVL.

The chain combines TRBV13 with TRBJ2-7, with D perhaps matching TRBD1 (5 bases). This CDR3 spans 12 amino acids. The germline V gene has CDR1 PRHDT and CDR2 FYEKMQ (reference sequence). V dropped 10 bases and J dropped 1 base, with 11 bases sitting between them. CDR3 nucleotides: TGTGCCACCTCACAGGATTCCTACGAGCAGTACTTC. This sequence encodes CATSQDSYEQYF.

This chain uses TRBV6-2 or TRBV6-3 with TRBJ1-6, with 7 bases that match TRBD1. V gave up 6 bases and J gave up 9 bases; unmatched junction bases: 8. Germline-derived CDR1 and CDR2 are MNHEY and SVGEGT. The CDR3 covers 14 residues. CDR3 protein: CASSSTGLGSPLHF. The DNA for the CDR3 is TGTGCCAGCAGCTCGACAGGGCTCGGTTCACCCCTCCACTTT.

The V gene is TRBV5-6, the J gene TRBJ1-4; unclear D gene. Germline CDR1 and CDR2: SGHDT and YYEEEE. The CDR3 consists of 13 residues. V dropped 0 bases and J dropped 8 bases, with 8 bases sitting between them. The CDR3 loop reads CASSLGSAEKLFF. The DNA of the CDR3 is TGTGCCAGCAGCTTGGGTTCAGCGGAAAAACTGTTTTTT.

V is TRBV7-6 and J is TRBJ1-1; 8 nucleotides line up with TRBD1. This CDR3 region has 15 residues. The germline V gene encodes CDR1 SGHVS and CDR2 FNYEAQ. The V and J ends lost 5 bases and 5 bases, in that order; junction bases with no gene match: 10. CDR3 residues: CASSLPTGARTEAFF. In DNA form, the CDR3 reads TGTGCCAGCAGCCTGCCGACAGGGGCGCGGACTGAAGCTTTCTTT.

V is TRBV11-2 and J is TRBJ1-5; 8 bases line up with TRBD1. The CDR3 has 14 residues. Germline V gives CDR1 SGHAT, CDR2 FQNNGV. Trimming removed 2 bases from V and 7 bases from J; junction bases left unmatched: 4. The CDR3 loop is CASSLSGGGQPQHF. Here the CDR3 DNA reads TGTGCCAGCAGCTTATCAGGGGGCGGGCAGCCCCAGCATTTT.

The genes are TRBV19 and TRBJ1-1; tentative D call: TRBD1 (6 bases). Germline-derived CDR1 and CDR2 are LNHDA and SQIVND (reference sequence). The V end lost 5 bases, the J end lost 1 base, and 14 bases lay between the germline ends. This CDR3 contains 15 residues. In DNA form, the CDR3 reads TGTGCCAGTAGTCCGTGGACAGTAAAGAACACTGAAGCTTTCTTT. Translation: CASSPWTVKNTEAFF. Using reference TRBV19 and TRBJ1-1 for the parts outside the CDR3, the full variable domain is DGGITQSPKYLFRKEGQNVTLSCEQNLNHDAMYWYRQDPGQGLRLIYYSQIVNDFQKGDIAEGYSVSREKKESFPLTVTSAQKNPTAFYLCASSPWTVKNTEAFFGQGTRLTVV.